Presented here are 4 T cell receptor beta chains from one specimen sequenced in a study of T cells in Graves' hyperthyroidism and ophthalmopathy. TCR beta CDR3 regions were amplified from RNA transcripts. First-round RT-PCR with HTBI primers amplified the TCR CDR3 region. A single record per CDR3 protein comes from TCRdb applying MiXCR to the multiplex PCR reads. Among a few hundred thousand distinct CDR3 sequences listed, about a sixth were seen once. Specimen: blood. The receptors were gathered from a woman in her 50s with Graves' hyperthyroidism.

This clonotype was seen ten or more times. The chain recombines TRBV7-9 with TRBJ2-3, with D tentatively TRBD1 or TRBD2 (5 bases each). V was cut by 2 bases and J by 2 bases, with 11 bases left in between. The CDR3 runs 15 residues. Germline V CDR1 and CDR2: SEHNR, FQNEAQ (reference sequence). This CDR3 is CASSLRDQLTDTQYF. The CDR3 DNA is TGTGCCAGCAGCTTACGGGACCAACTCACAGATACGCAGTATTTT.

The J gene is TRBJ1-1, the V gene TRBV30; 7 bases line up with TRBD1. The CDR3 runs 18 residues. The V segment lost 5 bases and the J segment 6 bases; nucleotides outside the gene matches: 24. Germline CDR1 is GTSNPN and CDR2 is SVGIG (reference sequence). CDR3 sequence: CAWGEGGGAGIFKAEAFF. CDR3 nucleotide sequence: TGTGCCTGGGGGGAAGGAGGGGGCGCAGGAATTTTCAAGGCTGAAGCTTTCTTT.

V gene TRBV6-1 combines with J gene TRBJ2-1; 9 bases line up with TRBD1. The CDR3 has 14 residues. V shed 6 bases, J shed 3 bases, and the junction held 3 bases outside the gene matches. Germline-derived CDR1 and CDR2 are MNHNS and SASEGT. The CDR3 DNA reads TGTGCCAGCAGGGAGACAGGGGGCTACAATGAGCAGTTCTTC. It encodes CASRETGGYNEQFF.

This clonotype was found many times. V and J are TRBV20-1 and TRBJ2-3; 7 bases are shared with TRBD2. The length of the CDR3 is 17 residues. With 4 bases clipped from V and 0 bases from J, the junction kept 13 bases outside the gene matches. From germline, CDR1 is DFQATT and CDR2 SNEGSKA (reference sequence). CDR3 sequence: CSATGGEAGASTDTQYF. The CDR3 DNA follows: TGCAGTGCTACTGGCGGTGAGGCGGGAGCTAGCACAGATACGCAGTATTTT.